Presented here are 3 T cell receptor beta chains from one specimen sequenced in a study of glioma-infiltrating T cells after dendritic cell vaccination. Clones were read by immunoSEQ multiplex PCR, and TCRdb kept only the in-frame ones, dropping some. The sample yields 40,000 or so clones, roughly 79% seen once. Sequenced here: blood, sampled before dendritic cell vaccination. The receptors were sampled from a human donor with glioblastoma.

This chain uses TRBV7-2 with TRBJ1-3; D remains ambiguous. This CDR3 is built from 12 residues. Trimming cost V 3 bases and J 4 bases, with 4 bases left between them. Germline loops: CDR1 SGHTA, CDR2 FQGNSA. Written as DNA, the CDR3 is TGTGCCAGCAGCTTCAGAGGAAACACCATATATTTT. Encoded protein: CASSFRGNTIYF.

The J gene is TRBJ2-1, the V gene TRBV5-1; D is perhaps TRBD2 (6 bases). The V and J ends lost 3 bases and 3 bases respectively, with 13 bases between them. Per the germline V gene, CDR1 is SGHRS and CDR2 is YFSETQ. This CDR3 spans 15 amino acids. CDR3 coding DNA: TGCGCCAGCAGCTCCTGGGGTAGCGGCTACAATGAGCAGTTCTTC. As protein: CASSSWGSGYNEQFF.

The DNA of the CDR3 is TGTGCCAGTAGTGTCCGGGACACCTACGAGCAGTACTTC. Protein sequence: CASSVRDTYEQYF. This rearrangement joins TRBV19 to TRBJ2-7, with TRBD1 as a possible D gene (6 bases). Looked up from germline, CDR1 is LNHDA and CDR2 is SQIVND (reference sequence). V shed 5 bases and J shed 2 bases, with 10 bases lying between them. CDR3 length equals 13 residues.